The clone carrying this T cell receptor beta chain was recorded many times. Antigen: not known. This specimen belongs to a study of read filtering for tumor transcriptome and immune sequencing. Study at large: IR-seq gave about 3.5 to 10.27 million TCR reads per sample; RNA-seq gave roughly 80 to 1273. Study observations and caveats: IR-seq and RNA-seq agreed better without single-read clonotypes. Compared with RNA-seq, IR-seq gave much higher clonotype depth and reliability. About 81.9% of IR-seq clonotypes had a single read, yet these held about 3.5% of reads.

This CDR3 comprises 13 residues. V lost 3 bases, J lost 13 bases, and 11 bases stayed unmatched. CDR1 is SGHDT and CDR2 is YYEEEE in the germline V gene. From approximately 400 ng of RNA, a library with molecular barcoded alpha/delta and beta/gamma adaptors was made. TCRdb used MiXCR to reprocess the reads, holding one entry per CDR3 protein. In the table there are some 46,000 distinct CDR3 sequences, 10% to 15% of which are singletons. This clonotype was sampled from a donor at least 40 years old with multiple myeloma. The chain links TRBV5-6 to TRBJ2-5; 8 bases align to TRBD2. Specimen: a population of CD138-negative cells sorted from bone marrow. CDR3 residues: CASSWGPSGSPYF. CDR3 coding DNA: TGTGCCAGCAGCTGGGGGCCGAGCGGGAGTCCGTACTTC.